The present entry profiles one TCR beta chain with its context. Its antigen is not known. The data derive from a study of beta chain features in type 1 diabetes. Study findings and constraints: Shorter TCRB CDR3s, moderately but significantly so, were found in Type 1 diabetes patients in all four CD4+ subsets. The study left unresolved whether HLA type influences TCRB rearrangement. Patients' naive, central memory and regulatory TCRB repertoires appeared more alike than those of healthy donors. Patients with type 1 diabetes carried fewer insertions and had more deletions at their VDJ junctions.

The CDR3 is 12 residues long. Per germline, CDR1 SEHNR and CDR2 FQNEAQ (reference sequence). V was trimmed by 4 bases and J by 10 bases, leaving 11 bases between them. Expressed TCRB transcripts were sequenced after all isolated RNA was converted to cDNA. Clones were sequenced by immunoSEQ multiplex PCR, and TCRdb holds only the in-frame ones, with some missing. The sample holds 390,000 or so clones; around 13% are singletons and the top ten take around 0.035%. This receptor was identified in a man aged 25 to 40 in good health. The sample consisted of naive CD4+ T cells from blood. The chain joins TRBV7-9 to TRBJ2-1; D is perhaps TRBD2 (6 bases). Here the CDR3 reads CASSSAGREQFF. The CDR3 region has the DNA TGTGCCAGCAGCTCAGCGGGTCGAGAGCAGTTCTTC.